This T cell receptor (beta chain) stems from a study of control samples from healthy donors and cancer patients. After removal of 3 bases from V and 3 bases from J, the junction contained 4 bases not matched to a gene. The CDR3 has 14 residues. Some clones are missing from TCRdb's copy, which holds only in-frame ones; the method was immunoSEQ multiplex PCR. The sample yields 180,000 or so clones, 91% seen once. The TCR comes from a young woman in good health. The sequencing input was blood. The gene calls are TRBV23-1 and TRBJ2-5; 7 nucleotides line up with TRBD1. TRBV23-1 is an ORF, with its function uncertain. The CDR3 spells CASSQTGIEETQYF. The CDR3 DNA sequence: TGCGCCAGCAGTCAGACAGGGATCGAAGAGACCCAGTACTTC.